This T cell receptor beta chain was recovered during a study of blood T cell repertoires in COVID-19. As for the study in general: COVID-19 samples from acute and convalescent phases originated in the United States, Italy and Spain. From T cells, B-cell-depleted T cells, or PBMCs came the material, which was cDNA or gDNA.

Per the authors' pipeline: Reference gene primer amplification yielded estimated nucleated cell counts. Method: immunoSEQ multiplex PCR; TCRdb's copy keeps in-frame clones and lacks some. V and J calls and clone size are as listed in that table; D and trimming were resolved from the DNA. The sample lists over 250,000 clones, roughly 92% seen once, with about 2.2% in the top ten. In Seattle, patients joined the study during active infection and were tracked longitudinally. With 4 bases removed from V and 6 bases from J, the gap between germline ends came to 9 bases. The CDR3 totals 12 residues. Germline CDR1 and CDR2: LGHDT and YNNKEL (reference sequence).

The TCR comes from a woman in her thirties with COVID-19, enrolled during active disease. The source material was peripheral blood. The gene calls are TRBV3-1 (or the pseudogene TRBV3-2) and TRBJ1-2; D remains ambiguous. Here the CDR3 reads CASSLESHGYTF. The CDR3 DNA follows: TGTGCCAGCAGCCTAGAGAGTCATGGCTACACCTTC.